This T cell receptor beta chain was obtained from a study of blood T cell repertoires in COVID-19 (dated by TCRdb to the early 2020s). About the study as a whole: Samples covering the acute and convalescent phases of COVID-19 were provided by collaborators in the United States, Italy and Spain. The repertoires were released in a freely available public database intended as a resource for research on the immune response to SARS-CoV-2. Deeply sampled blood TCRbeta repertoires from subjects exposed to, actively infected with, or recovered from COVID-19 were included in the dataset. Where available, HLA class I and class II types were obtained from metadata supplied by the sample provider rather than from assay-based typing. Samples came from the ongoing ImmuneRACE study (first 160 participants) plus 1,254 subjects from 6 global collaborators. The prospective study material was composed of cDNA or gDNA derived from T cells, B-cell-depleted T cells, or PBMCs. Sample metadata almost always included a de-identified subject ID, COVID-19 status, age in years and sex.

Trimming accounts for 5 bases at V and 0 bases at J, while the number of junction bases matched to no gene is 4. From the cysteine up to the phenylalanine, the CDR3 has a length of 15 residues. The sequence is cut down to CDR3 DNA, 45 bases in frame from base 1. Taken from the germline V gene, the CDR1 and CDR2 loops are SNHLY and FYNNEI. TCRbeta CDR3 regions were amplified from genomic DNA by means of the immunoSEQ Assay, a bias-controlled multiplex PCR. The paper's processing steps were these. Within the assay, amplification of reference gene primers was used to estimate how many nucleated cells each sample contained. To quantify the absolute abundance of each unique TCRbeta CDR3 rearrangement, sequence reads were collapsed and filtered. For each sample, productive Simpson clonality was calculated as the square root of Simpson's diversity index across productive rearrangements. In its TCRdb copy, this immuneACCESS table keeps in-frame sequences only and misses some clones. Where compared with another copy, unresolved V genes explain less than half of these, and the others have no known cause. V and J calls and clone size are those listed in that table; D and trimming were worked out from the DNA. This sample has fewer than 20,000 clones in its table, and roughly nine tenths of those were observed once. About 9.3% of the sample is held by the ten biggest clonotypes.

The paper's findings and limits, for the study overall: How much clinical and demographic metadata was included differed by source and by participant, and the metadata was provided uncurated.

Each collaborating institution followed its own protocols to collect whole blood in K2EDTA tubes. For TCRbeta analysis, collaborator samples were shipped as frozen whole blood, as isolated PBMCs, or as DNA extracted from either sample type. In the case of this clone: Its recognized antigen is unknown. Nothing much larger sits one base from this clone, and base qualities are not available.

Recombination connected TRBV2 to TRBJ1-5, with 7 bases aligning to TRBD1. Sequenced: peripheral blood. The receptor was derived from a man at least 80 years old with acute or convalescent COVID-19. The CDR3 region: CASSFRTGSNQPQHF. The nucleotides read TGTGCCAGCAGTTTTCGGACAGGTAGCAATCAGCCCCAGCATTTT.